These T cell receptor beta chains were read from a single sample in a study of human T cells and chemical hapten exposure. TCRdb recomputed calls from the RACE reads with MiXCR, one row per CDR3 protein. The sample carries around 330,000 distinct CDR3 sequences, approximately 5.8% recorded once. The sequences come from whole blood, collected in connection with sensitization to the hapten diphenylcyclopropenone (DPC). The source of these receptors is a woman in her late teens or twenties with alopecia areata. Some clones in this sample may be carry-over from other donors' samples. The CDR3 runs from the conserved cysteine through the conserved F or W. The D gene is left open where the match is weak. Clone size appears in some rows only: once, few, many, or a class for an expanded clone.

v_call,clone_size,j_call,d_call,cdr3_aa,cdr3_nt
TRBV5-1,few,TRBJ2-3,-,CASSYGFQASDTQYF,TGCGCCAGCAGTTACGGTTTTCAGGCCTCAGATACGCAGTATTTT
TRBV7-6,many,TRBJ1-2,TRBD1,CASSRDRAPGSGYTF,TGTGCCAGCAGCCGCGACAGGGCCCCGGGATCCGGCTACACCTTC
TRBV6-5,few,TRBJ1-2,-,CASSYAGTMYGYTF,TGTGCCAGCAGCTATGCCGGGACAATGTATGGCTACACCTTC
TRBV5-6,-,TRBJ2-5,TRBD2,CASSFQLAGGQETQYF,TGTGCCAGCAGCTTCCAATTAGCGGGGGGGCAAGAGACCCAGTACTTC
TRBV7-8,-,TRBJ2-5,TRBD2,CASSLDGLAGGRRETQYF,TGTGCCAGCAGCTTAGACGGGCTAGCGGGGGGGCGGCGAGAGACCCAGTACTTC
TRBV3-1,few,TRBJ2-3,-,CASSQGLPTVCTDTQYF,TGTGCCAGCAGCCAAGGGCTCCCGACGGTCTGCACAGATACGCAGTATTTT
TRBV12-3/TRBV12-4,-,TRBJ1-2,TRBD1,CASSSAAGQGISYTF,TGTGCCAGCAGTTCCGCGGCGGGACAGGGTATAAGCTACACCTTC
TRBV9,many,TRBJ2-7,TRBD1,CASSPGQVYDEQYF,TGTGCCAGCAGCCCGGGACAGGTATATGACGAGCAGTACTTC
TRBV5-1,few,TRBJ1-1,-,CASSVGQLMNTEAFF,TGCGCCAGCAGCGTAGGACAGCTTATGAACACTGAAGCTTTCTTT
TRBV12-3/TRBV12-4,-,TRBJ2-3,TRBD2,CASRDGTTLPDTQYF,TGTGCCAGCAGGGACGGGACTACCTTACCAGATACGCAGTATTTT
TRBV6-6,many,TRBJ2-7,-,CASIQTRGNYEQYF,TGTGCCAGCATTCAGACTAGGGGCAACTACGAGCAGTACTTC
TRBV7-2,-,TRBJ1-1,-,CASSLGVVREYPEAFF,TGTGCCAGCAGCTTAGGGGTGGTCAGGGAATATCCTGAAGCTTTCTTT
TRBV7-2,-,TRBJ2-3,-,CASRLLDTQYF,TGTGCCAGCAGACTCCTCGATACGCAGTATTTT
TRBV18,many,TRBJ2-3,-,CASSPPDLIDTQYF,TGTGCCAGCTCACCACCCGACCTAATCGATACGCAGTATTTT
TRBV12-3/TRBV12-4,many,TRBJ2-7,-,CASRNRDQMYF,TGTGCCAGCAGGAACCGGGACCAGATGTACTTC
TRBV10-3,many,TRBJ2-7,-,CAIRKDRLYF,TGTGCCATCAGAAAGGACCGTCTGTACTTC
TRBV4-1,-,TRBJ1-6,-,CASSSESSYNSPLHF,TGCGCCAGCAGTTCCGAGAGCTCCTATAATTCACCCCTCCACTTT